This T cell receptor (beta chain) was profiled in a study of human T cells and chemical hapten exposure. This clonotype came up a few times. The CDR3 runs to 14 residues. The J segment lost 5 bases and the V segment lost 6 bases, leaving 4 bases of the junction unmatched. CDR1 is WSHSY, CDR2 SAAADI, per germline. MiXCR was run by TCRdb on the RACE reads, yielding one entry per CDR3 protein. This table holds approximately 79,000 distinct CDR3 sequences, 8.5% found once. Time point specified: pre-sensitization, week 0. Treatment: therapeutic diphenylcyclopropenone sensitization with weekly scalp DPC. Each patch-test visit's blood sample preceded patch application.

This specimen was whole blood, taken in connection with sensitization to the hapten diphenylcyclopropenone (DPC). The clonotype was recovered from a man in his forties with alopecia areata. Some clones in this sample may be carry-over from other donors' samples. J is TRBJ2-1 and V is TRBV10-2, with 10 bases identical to TRBD1. CDR3 DNA: TGCGCCAGCAGCGGGACAGGGGTCAACAATGAGCAGTTCTTC. Protein: CASSGTGVNNEQFF.